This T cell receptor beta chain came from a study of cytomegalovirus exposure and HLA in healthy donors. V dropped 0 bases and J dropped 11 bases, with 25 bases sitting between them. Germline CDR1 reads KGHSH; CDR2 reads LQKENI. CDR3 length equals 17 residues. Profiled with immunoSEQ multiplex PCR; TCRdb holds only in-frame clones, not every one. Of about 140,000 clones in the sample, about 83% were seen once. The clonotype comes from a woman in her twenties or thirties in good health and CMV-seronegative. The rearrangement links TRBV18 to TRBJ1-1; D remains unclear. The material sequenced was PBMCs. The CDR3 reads CASSPPSGPKAPGSAFF. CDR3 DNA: TGTGCCAGCTCACCACCTTCAGGCCCCAAGGCGCCGGGGTCGGCTTTCTTT. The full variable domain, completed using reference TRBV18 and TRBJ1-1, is NAGVMQNPRHLVRRRGQEARLRCSPMKGHSHVYWYRQLPEEGLKFMVYLQKENIIDESGMPKERFSAEFPKEGPSILRIQQVVRGDSAAYFCASSPPSGPKAPGSAFFGQGTRLTVV.